This T cell receptor (beta chain) was captured by sequencing in a study of blood T cell repertoires in COVID-19. Study as a whole: The United States, Italy and Spain provided the acute and convalescent COVID-19 samples. PBMCs, B-cell-depleted T cells, or T cells provided the cDNA or gDNA that made up the material.

Trimming took 4 bases from V and 5 from J; bases not matched to a gene: 7. CDR3 length equals 15 residues. The germline V gene has CDR1 SGHNT and CDR2 YYREEE (reference sequence). The table came from immunoSEQ multiplex PCR; TCRdb's copy has only in-frame clones and leaves some out. The profile covers 290,000 or so clones, with approximately 86% appearing a single time and 1% to 1.5% taken by the ten largest. The specimen was peripheral blood. The TCR comes from a man in his 70s with acute or convalescent COVID-19. The chain employs TRBV5-4 and TRBJ2-7; 12 bases are shared with TRBD1. CDR3 amino acids: CASSLTGTGGNEQYF. CDR3 bases: TGTGCCAGCAGCCTCACCGGGACAGGGGGCAACGAGCAGTACTTC.